This TCR beta chain was captured in a study of blood T cell repertoires in COVID-19. Study-wide background: The United States, Italy and Spain were the sources of the acute and convalescent COVID-19 samples. T cells, B-cell-depleted T cells, or PBMCs supplied cDNA or gDNA.

V was trimmed by 2 bases and J by 6 bases, leaving 9 bases between them. Germline V gene lookup returns CDR1 SGHRS and CDR2 YFSETQ. This CDR3 has 13 residues. Some clones are missing from TCRdb's copy, which holds only in-frame ones; the method was immunoSEQ multiplex PCR. The data contain tens of thousands of clones, around nine tenths of them singletons. Seattle's enrolled individuals joined amid active infection and were then monitored longitudinally. This clonotype was sampled from a man aged 55 to 70 with COVID-19, enrolled during active disease. The specimen was peripheral blood. V usage is TRBV5-1 and J usage is TRBJ1-5; no clear D gene. CDR3 sequence: CASSLTGTQPQHF. In nucleotides, the CDR3 is TGCGCCAGCAGCTTAACGGGAACTCAGCCCCAGCATTTT.